This TCR beta chain was identified during a study of blood T cell repertoires in COVID-19. The protocol was immunoSEQ multiplex PCR, while the TCRdb copy is restricted to in-frame clones and leaves out a portion. Among approximately 230,000 clones listed, around 88% were seen once. The length of the CDR3 is 14 residues. Trimming took 3 bases from V and 4 from J, leaving 10 bases between them. Germline V CDR1 and CDR2: MDHEN, SYDVKM. This clonotype was sampled from a woman between 45 and 65 years old with acute COVID-19. Sequencing used PBMCs or T cells enriched from blood (not recorded which). V gene TRBV28 combines with J gene TRBJ1-3; TRBD1 is a possible D gene (5 bases). In DNA form, the CDR3 reads TGTGCCAGCAGTTTCGGGGGGGAAGGAAACACCATATATTTT. Its translation is CASSFGGEGNTIYF.